This section outlines one TCR beta chain sequence together with its context. Seattle enrolled patients during active infection and tracked them longitudinally. Assay: immunoSEQ multiplex PCR; the TCRdb copy retains only in-frame clones and omits some. The sample lists under 550,000 clones; roughly 90% were seen once. This specimen comes from a study of blood T cell repertoires in COVID-19. The overall study: COVID-19 samples collected from the United States, Italy and Spain covered acute and convalescent phases.

Germline assignment: CDR1 KGHSH and CDR2 LQKENI. This CDR3 is 16 amino acids long. Losses at the gene ends were 8 bases for V and 7 bases for J; bases not matched to a gene: 16. This sequence was found in a man younger than 30 with COVID-19, enrolled during active disease. The chain combines TRBV18 with TRBJ2-7; 11 bases are shared with TRBD1. The sequencing sample was made of peripheral blood. CDR3 sequence reads: CASLDAGTGGLGEQYF. CDR3 DNA: TGTGCCAGCCTGGACGCCGGGACAGGGGGTTTGGGAGAGCAGTACTTC.